This TCR beta chain was captured in a study of CD8 T cells in ankylosing spondylitis. Study results and limitations: Ankylosing spondylitis blood appeared to be characterized by a TCR beta motif of roughly eight highly homologous variants.

The sample holds many counts of this clonotype. Its antigen remains unidentified. Quantitative barcoded 5'-RACE was used to prepare TCR beta libraries. TCRdb itself ran the 5' RACE reads through MiXCR, one entry per CDR3 protein. The profile shows a few hundred thousand distinct CDR3 sequences, less than 10% of them singletons. After removal of 1 base from V and 1 base from J, the junction contained 3 bases not matched to a gene. This CDR3 spans 16 amino acids. The sequenced sample consisted of blood, either unsorted or a sorted T cell fraction (not recorded which). J is TRBJ2-4 and V is TRBV12-3 or TRBV12-4, with 8 positions matching TRBD2. The receptor comes from a male donor with ankylosing spondylitis. For the CDR3, the DNA is TGTGCCAGCAGTTTAGGGGCGGGAGGTGCCAAAAACATTCAGTACTTC. Protein sequence: CASSLGAGGAKNIQYF.